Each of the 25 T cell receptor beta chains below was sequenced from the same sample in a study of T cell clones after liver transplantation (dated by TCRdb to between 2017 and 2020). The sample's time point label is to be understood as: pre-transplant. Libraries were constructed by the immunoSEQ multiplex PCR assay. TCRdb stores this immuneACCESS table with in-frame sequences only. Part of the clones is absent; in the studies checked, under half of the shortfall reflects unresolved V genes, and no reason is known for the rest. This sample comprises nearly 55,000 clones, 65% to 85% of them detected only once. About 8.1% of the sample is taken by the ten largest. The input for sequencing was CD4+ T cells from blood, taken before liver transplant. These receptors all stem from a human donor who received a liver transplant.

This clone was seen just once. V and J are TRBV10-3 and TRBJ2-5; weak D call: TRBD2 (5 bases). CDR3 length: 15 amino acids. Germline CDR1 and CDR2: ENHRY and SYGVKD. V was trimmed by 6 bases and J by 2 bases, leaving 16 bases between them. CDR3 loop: CAISDLPGGQETQYF. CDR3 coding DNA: TGTGCCATCAGCGACCTCCCGGGCGGGCAAGAGACCCAGTACTTC.

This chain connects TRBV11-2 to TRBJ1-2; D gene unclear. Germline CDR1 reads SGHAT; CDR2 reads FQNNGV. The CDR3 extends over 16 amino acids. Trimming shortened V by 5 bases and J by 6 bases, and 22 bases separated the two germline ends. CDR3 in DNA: TGTGCCAGCAGCCCACTGACCTCGGACCTTCTCCATGGCTACACCTTC. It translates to CASSPLTSDLLHGYTF. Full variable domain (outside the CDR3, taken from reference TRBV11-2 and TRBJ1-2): EAGVAQSPRYKIIEKRQSVAFWCNPISGHATLYWYQQILGQGPKLLIQFQNNGVVDDSQLPKDRFSAERLKGVDSTLKIQPAKLEDSAVYLCASSPLTSDLLHGYTFGSGTRLTVV.

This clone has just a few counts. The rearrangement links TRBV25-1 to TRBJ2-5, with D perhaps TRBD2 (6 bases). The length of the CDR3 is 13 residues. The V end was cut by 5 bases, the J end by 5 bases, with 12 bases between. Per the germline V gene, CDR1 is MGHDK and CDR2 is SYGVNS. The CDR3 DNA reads TGTGCCAGCAGTTCGGCGGGATTTGAGACCCAGTACTTC. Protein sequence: CASSSAGFETQYF.

CDR3 residues: CASSLGGRVLDTQYF. In nucleotides, the CDR3 is TGTGCCAGCAGCTTAGGGGGGAGGGTCCTAGATACGCAGTATTTT. The V and J genes are TRBV7-2 and TRBJ2-3; 7 bases line up with TRBD2. Germline V lookup: CDR1 SGHTA, CDR2 FQGNSA. After removal of 1 base from V and 5 bases from J, the junction contained 6 bases not matched to a gene. The CDR3 has 15 amino acids.

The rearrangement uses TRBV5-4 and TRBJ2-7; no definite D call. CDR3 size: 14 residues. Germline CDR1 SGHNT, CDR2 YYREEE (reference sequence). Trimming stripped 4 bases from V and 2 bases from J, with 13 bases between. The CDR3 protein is CASSPTESTYEQYF. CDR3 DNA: TGTGCCAGCAGCCCGACTGAATCCACCTACGAGCAGTACTTC.

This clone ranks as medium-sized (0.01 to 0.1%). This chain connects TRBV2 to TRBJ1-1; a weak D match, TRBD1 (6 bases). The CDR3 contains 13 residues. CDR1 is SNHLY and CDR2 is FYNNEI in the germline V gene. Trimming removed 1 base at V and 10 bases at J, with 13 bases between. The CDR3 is CASSEGGWGAAFF. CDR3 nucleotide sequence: TGTGCCAGCAGTGAAGGGGGCTGGGGGGCAGCTTTCTTT.

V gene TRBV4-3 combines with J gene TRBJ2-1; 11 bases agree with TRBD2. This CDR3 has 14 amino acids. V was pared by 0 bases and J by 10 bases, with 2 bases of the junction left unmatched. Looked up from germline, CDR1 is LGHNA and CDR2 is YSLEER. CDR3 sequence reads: CASSQEVAGGEQFF. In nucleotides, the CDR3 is TGCGCCAGCAGCCAAGAGGTAGCGGGGGGGGAGCAGTTCTTC.

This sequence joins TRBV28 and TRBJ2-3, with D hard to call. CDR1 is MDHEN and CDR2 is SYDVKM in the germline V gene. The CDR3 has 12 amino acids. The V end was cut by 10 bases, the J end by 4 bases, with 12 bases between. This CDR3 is CATSNAADTQYF. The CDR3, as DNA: TGTGCCACTTCCAACGCGGCAGATACGCAGTATTTT.

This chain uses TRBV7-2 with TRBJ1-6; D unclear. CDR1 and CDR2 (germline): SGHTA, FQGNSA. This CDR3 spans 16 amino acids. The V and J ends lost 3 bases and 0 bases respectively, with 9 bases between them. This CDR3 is CASSFGPSSYNSPLHF. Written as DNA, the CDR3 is TGTGCCAGCAGCTTCGGCCCGAGCTCCTATAATTCACCCCTCCACTTT.

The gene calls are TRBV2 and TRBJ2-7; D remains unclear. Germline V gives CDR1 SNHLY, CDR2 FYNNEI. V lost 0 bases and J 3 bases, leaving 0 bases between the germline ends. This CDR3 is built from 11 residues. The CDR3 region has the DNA TGTGCCAGCAGTGAAGCCTACGAGCAGTACTTC. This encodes CASSEAYEQYF.

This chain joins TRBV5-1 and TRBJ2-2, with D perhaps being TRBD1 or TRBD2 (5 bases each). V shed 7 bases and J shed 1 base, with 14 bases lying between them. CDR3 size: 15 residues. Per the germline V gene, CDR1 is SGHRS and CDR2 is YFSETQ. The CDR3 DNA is TGCGCCAGCGCCAAGGGGACGGGGAACACCGGGGAGCTGTTTTTT. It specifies CASAKGTGNTGELFF.

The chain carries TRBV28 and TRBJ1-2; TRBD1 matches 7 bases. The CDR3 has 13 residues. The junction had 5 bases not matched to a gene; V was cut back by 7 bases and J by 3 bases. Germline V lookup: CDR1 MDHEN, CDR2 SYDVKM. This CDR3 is CASKPQGDYGYTF. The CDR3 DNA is TGTGCCAGCAAACCCCAGGGGGACTATGGCTACACCTTC.

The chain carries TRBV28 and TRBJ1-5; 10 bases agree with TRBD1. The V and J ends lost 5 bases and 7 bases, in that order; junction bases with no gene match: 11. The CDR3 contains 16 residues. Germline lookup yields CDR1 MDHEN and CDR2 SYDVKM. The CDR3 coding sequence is TGTGCCAGCAGTCTGACGCGACAGGGGGCAAGACAGCCCCAGCATTTT. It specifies CASSLTRQGARQPQHF.

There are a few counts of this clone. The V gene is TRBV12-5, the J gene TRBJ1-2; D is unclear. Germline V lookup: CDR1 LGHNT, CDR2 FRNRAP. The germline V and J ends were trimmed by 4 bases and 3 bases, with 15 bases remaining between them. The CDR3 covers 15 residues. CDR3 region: CASGWGRRVYYGYTF. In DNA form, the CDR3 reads TGTGCTAGTGGTTGGGGTAGACGGGTATACTATGGCTACACCTTC.

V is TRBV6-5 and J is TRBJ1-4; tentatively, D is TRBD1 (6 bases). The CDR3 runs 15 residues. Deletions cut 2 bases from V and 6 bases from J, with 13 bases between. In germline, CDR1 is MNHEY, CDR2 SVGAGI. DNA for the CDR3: TGTGCCAGCAGTTACGGCGGACAGACCGATGAAAAACTGTTTTTT. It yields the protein CASSYGGQTDEKLFF.

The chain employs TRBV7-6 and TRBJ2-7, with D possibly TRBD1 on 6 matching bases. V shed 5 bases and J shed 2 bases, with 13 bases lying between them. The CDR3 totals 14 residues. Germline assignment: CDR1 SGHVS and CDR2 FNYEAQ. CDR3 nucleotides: TGTGCCAGCAGCCCGGATACAGGGCCCTACGAGCAGTACTTC. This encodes CASSPDTGPYEQYF.

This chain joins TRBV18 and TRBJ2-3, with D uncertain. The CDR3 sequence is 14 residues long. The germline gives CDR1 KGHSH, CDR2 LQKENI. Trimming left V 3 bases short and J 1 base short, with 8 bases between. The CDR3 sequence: CASSPEQRTDTQYF. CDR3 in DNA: TGTGCCAGCTCACCGGAGCAGCGCACAGATACGCAGTATTTT.

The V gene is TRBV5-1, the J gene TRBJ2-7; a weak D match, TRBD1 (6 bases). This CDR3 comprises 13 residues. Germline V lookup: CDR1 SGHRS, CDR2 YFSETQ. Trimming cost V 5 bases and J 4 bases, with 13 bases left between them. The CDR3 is CASRSNTGYEQYF. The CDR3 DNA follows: TGCGCCAGCAGGTCCAACACAGGGTACGAGCAGTACTTC.

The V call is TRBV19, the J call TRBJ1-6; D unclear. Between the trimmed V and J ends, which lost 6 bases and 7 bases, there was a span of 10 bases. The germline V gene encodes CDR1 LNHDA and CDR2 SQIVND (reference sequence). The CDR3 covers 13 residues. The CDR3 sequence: CASRWAYNSPLHF. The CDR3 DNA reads TGTGCCAGTAGATGGGCTTACAATTCACCCCTCCACTTT.

The CDR3 spells CASSANDRGYNYGYTF. CDR3 DNA sequence: TGTGCCAGCAGCGCGAACGACAGGGGATATAACTATGGCTACACCTTC. V gene TRBV9 combines with J gene TRBJ1-2, with 8 bases fitting TRBD1. The CDR3 extends over 16 amino acids. The V and J ends lost 3 bases and 1 base, in that order; junction bases with no gene match: 8. Germline lookup yields CDR1 SGDLS and CDR2 YYNGEE.

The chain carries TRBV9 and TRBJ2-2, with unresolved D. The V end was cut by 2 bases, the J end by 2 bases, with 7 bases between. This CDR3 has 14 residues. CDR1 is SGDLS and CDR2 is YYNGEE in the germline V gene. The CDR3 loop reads CASSVRANTGELFF. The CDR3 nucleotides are TGTGCCAGCAGCGTCCGGGCCAACACCGGGGAGCTGTTTTTT.

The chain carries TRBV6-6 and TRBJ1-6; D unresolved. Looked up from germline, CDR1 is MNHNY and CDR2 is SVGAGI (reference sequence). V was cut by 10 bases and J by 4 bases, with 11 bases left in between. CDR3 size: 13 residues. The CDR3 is CATVDQYNSPLHF. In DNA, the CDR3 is TGTGCCACCGTGGACCAATATAATTCACCCCTCCACTTT.

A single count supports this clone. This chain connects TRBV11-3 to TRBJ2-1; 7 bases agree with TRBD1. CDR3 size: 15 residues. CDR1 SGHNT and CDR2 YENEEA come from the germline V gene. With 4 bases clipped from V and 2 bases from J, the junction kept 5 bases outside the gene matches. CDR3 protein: CASSSTGAPYNEQFF. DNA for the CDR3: TGTGCCAGCAGCTCCACAGGGGCCCCCTACAATGAGCAGTTCTTC.

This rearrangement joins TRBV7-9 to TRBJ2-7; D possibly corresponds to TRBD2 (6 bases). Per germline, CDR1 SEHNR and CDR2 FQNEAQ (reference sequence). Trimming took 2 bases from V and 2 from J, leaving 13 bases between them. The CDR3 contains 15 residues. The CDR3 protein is CASSLSGTGTYEQYF. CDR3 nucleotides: TGTGCCAGCAGCTTATCCGGGACTGGCACCTACGAGCAGTACTTC.

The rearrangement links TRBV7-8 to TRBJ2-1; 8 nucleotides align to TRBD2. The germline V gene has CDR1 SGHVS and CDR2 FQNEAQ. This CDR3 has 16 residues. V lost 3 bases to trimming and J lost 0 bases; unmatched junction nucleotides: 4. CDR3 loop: CASSFFSGISYNEQFF. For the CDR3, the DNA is TGTGCCAGCAGCTTCTTTAGCGGGATCTCCTACAATGAGCAGTTCTTC.